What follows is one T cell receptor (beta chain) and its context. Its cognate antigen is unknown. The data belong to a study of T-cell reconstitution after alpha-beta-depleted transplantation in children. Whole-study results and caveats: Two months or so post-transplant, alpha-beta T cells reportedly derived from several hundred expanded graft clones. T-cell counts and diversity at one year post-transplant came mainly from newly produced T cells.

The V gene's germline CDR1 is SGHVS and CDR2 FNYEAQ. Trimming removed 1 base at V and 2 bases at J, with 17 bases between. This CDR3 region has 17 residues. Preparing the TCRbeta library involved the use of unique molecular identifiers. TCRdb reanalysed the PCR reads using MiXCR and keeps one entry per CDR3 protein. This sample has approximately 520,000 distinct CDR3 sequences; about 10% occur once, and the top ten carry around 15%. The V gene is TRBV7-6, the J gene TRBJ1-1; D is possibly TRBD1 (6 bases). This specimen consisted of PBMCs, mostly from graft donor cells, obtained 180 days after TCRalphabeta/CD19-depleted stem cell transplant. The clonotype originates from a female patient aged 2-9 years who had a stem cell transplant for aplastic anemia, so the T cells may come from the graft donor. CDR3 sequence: CASSLVGSEGGNTEAFF. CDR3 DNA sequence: TGTGCCAGCAGCTTAGTTGGTTCTGAGGGGGGTAACACTGAAGCTTTCTTT.